This is a list of T cell receptor beta chains from one sample in a study of T cells in Graves' hyperthyroidism and ophthalmopathy. MiXCR, run by TCRdb on the multiplex PCR reads, gives a single entry per CDR3 protein. The table shows around 480,000 distinct CDR3 sequences, with about an eighth occurring only once. The material sequenced was blood. All receptors come from a woman aged 18-35 years with Graves' hyperthyroidism. The CDR3 runs from the conserved cysteine through the conserved F or W. Each record gives: clone size, V gene, J gene, D gene, CDR3 DNA, CDR3 protein. D genes are given only for firm matches. A clone size is listed for some rows: how often the clone was seen (once, few, many), or a class if it is expanded.

clone_size: .
v_call: TRBV20-1
j_call: TRBJ2-1
d_call: .
cdr3_nt: TGCAGTGCCTCTCTAGACTTCAACAATGAGCAGTTCTTC
cdr3_aa: CSASLDFNNEQFF

clone_size: few
v_call: TRBV9
j_call: TRBJ1-1
d_call: TRBD1
cdr3_nt: TGTGCCAGCAGCGTAGGACAGGGGTATTTCGACACTGAAGCTTTCTTT
cdr3_aa: CASSVGQGYFDTEAFF

clone_size: few
v_call: TRBV20-1
j_call: TRBJ2-3
d_call: .
cdr3_nt: TGCAGTGCTAGAGTCCGGACCTCTAGCACAGATACGCAGTATTTT
cdr3_aa: CSARVRTSSTDTQYF

clone_size: few
v_call: TRBV11-2
j_call: TRBJ2-1
d_call: .
cdr3_nt: TGTGCCACCACTGCACTCTTTAAGAATGAGCAGTTCTTC
cdr3_aa: CATTALFKNEQFF

clone_size: many
v_call: TRBV7-9
j_call: TRBJ1-5
d_call: .
cdr3_nt: TGTGCCAGCAGCCCAGACGGTCAGCCCCAGCATTTT
cdr3_aa: CASSPDGQPQHF

clone_size: many
v_call: TRBV6-2/TRBV6-3
j_call: TRBJ2-1
d_call: TRBD2
cdr3_nt: TGTGCCAGTGCTCTAGCGGGAGGGCCCGACTATGAGCAGTTCTTC
cdr3_aa: CASALAGGPDYEQFF

clone_size: few
v_call: TRBV20-1
j_call: TRBJ2-5
d_call: .
cdr3_nt: TGCAGTGCTAGAGACGGTTTCGGCGGCAAAGAGACCCAGTACTTC
cdr3_aa: CSARDGFGGKETQYF

clone_size: few
v_call: TRBV14
j_call: TRBJ1-5
d_call: .
cdr3_nt: TGTGCCAGCAGCCAAAACAAGAATCAGCCCCAGCATTTT
cdr3_aa: CASSQNKNQPQHF

clone_size: many
v_call: TRBV3-1
j_call: TRBJ1-5
d_call: TRBD1
cdr3_nt: TGTGCCAGCAGCTGGACAGGGGATCAGCCCCAGCATTTT
cdr3_aa: CASSWTGDQPQHF

clone_size: few
v_call: TRBV30
j_call: TRBJ1-2
d_call: .
cdr3_nt: TGTGCCTGGAGCGGGGGGGCGGGCTACACCTTC
cdr3_aa: CAWSGGAGYTF

clone_size: many
v_call: TRBV7-9
j_call: TRBJ2-3
d_call: TRBD2
cdr3_nt: TGTGCCAGCGCAGGGGAGGGACTAGCCTCCACAGATACGCAGTATTTT
cdr3_aa: CASAGEGLASTDTQYF

clone_size: few
v_call: TRBV7-8
j_call: TRBJ1-6
d_call: .
cdr3_nt: TGTGCCAGCAGCTTATCTAGGGACTTTCGCAATTCACCCCTCCACTTT
cdr3_aa: CASSLSRDFRNSPLHF

clone_size: .
v_call: TRBV14
j_call: TRBJ1-3
d_call: .
cdr3_nt: TGTGCCAGCAGCCCGGGATTCGGAAACACCATATATTTT
cdr3_aa: CASSPGFGNTIYF

clone_size: .
v_call: TRBV4-1
j_call: TRBJ1-5
d_call: .
cdr3_nt: TGCGCCAGCAGCCAAGATCTATCCGAAGGGTGGCAGATATATAGCAATCAGCCCCAGCATTTT
cdr3_aa: CASSQDLSEGWQIYSNQPQHF

clone_size: many
v_call: TRBV10-3
j_call: TRBJ2-3
d_call: .
cdr3_nt: TGTGCCATCAGTGAGGCGGGAACCCGGACAGATACGCAGTATTTT
cdr3_aa: CAISEAGTRTDTQYF

clone_size: .
v_call: TRBV9
j_call: TRBJ2-1
d_call: .
cdr3_nt: TGTGCCAGCAGCGTAGCCCTAAATGACCTTGTGAGGGGTGAGCAGTTCTTC
cdr3_aa: CASSVALNDLVRGEQFF

clone_size: few
v_call: TRBV9
j_call: TRBJ2-3
d_call: .
cdr3_nt: TGTGCCAGCAGCGTAGCCAGCGGAGCAGATACGCAGTATTTT
cdr3_aa: CASSVASGADTQYF

clone_size: few
v_call: TRBV7-9
j_call: TRBJ1-2
d_call: .
cdr3_nt: TGTGCCAGCACCCACGGGGAGGGCTACACCTTC
cdr3_aa: CASTHGEGYTF

clone_size: .
v_call: TRBV13
j_call: TRBJ2-7
d_call: TRBD2
cdr3_nt: TGTGCCAGCAGCCGCCGCGGCGGGAGCTCCGGGGCCGAGCAGTACTTC
cdr3_aa: CASSRRGGSSGAEQYF

clone_size: .
v_call: TRBV5-6
j_call: TRBJ2-2
d_call: TRBD1
cdr3_nt: TGTGCCAGCAGCCCGGGACAGCACACCGGGGAGCTGTTTTTT
cdr3_aa: CASSPGQHTGELFF

clone_size: .
v_call: TRBV20-1
j_call: TRBJ2-7
d_call: TRBD2
cdr3_nt: TGCAGTGCTAGGGATGAAGGCGGGAGGGCCTACGAGCAGTACTTC
cdr3_aa: CSARDEGGRAYEQYF

clone_size: few
v_call: TRBV12-3/TRBV12-4
j_call: TRBJ2-7
d_call: .
cdr3_nt: TGTGCCAGCAGTTTTTCCCTCGGTGGCAGGGGTTACTACGAGCAGTACTTC
cdr3_aa: CASSFSLGGRGYYEQYF

clone_size: many
v_call: TRBV9
j_call: TRBJ2-1
d_call: TRBD1
cdr3_nt: TGTGCCAGCAGCGTTTATGACAGGGCAAAAGACAATGAGCAGTTCTTC
cdr3_aa: CASSVYDRAKDNEQFF

clone_size: many
v_call: TRBV13
j_call: TRBJ2-7
d_call: TRBD1
cdr3_nt: TGTGCCAGCAGCTTCCTGACAGGGGTCGAGCAGTACTTC
cdr3_aa: CASSFLTGVEQYF

clone_size: many
v_call: TRBV5-1
j_call: TRBJ2-1
d_call: TRBD2
cdr3_nt: TGCGCCAGCTACCAGCGGGATTCCTACAATGAGCAGTTCTTC
cdr3_aa: CASYQRDSYNEQFF

clone_size: many
v_call: TRBV27
j_call: TRBJ1-1
d_call: TRBD1
cdr3_nt: TGTGCCAGCAGGCTACCCGGGACAGGGAATACTGAAGCTTTCTTT
cdr3_aa: CASRLPGTGNTEAFF

clone_size: many
v_call: TRBV12-3/TRBV12-4
j_call: TRBJ2-1
d_call: TRBD2
cdr3_nt: TGTGCCAGCAGTTTAGCTAGCGGGCTTTACAATGAGCAGTTCTTC
cdr3_aa: CASSLASGLYNEQFF

clone_size: many
v_call: TRBV28
j_call: TRBJ1-5
d_call: .
cdr3_nt: TGTGCCAGCAGTTTGTATCGACGGTATAGCAATCAGCCCCAGCATTTT
cdr3_aa: CASSLYRRYSNQPQHF

clone_size: few
v_call: TRBV6-1
j_call: TRBJ2-3
d_call: TRBD2
cdr3_nt: TGTGCCAGCAGTGGCCGACTAGCGGGAGTTGAGGATACGCAGTATTTT
cdr3_aa: CASSGRLAGVEDTQYF

clone_size: few
v_call: TRBV3-1
j_call: TRBJ2-5
d_call: TRBD2
cdr3_nt: TGTGCCAGCAGCCAAAGTAGCGGGGCTGGAGAGACCCAGTACTTC
cdr3_aa: CASSQSSGAGETQYF

clone_size: many
v_call: TRBV5-1
j_call: TRBJ2-5
d_call: .
cdr3_nt: TGCGCCAGCAGCCCCCGATACAGCGCTCAAGAGACCCAGTACTTC
cdr3_aa: CASSPRYSAQETQYF

clone_size: many
v_call: TRBV12-5
j_call: TRBJ1-2
d_call: .
cdr3_nt: TGTGCTAGTGGTTTTGGGGACGTCTCGGATGGCTACACCTTC
cdr3_aa: CASGFGDVSDGYTF

clone_size: .
v_call: TRBV20-1
j_call: TRBJ1-2
d_call: .
cdr3_nt: TGCAGTGCTAGCCCTGGGATGGGTGGCTACACCTTC
cdr3_aa: CSASPGMGGYTF

clone_size: .
v_call: TRBV12-3/TRBV12-4
j_call: TRBJ2-2
d_call: .
cdr3_nt: TGTGCCAGCATGATAAGGACTGATACGCATTTCGGGGAGCTGTTTTTT
cdr3_aa: CASMIRTDTHFGELFF

clone_size: many
v_call: TRBV30
j_call: TRBJ1-5
d_call: .
cdr3_nt: TGTGCCTGGAGTGTAGTAGGGAAGGAGCCCCAGCATTTT
cdr3_aa: CAWSVVGKEPQHF

clone_size: many
v_call: TRBV18
j_call: TRBJ1-1
d_call: .
cdr3_nt: TGTGCCAGCTCACCGGATAGGGCCACTGAAGCTTTCTTT
cdr3_aa: CASSPDRATEAFF

clone_size: .
v_call: TRBV24-1
j_call: TRBJ2-1
d_call: TRBD1
cdr3_nt: TGTGCCACCGGTCCGGACAGGGACTCCAATGAGCAGTTCTTC
cdr3_aa: CATGPDRDSNEQFF

clone_size: .
v_call: TRBV6-5
j_call: TRBJ2-3
d_call: .
cdr3_nt: TGTGCCAGCAGTTATCGGGGGGCGGAAGATACGCAGTATTTT
cdr3_aa: CASSYRGAEDTQYF

clone_size: .
v_call: TRBV5-8
j_call: TRBJ2-1
d_call: TRBD2
cdr3_nt: TGTGCCAGCAATCCTCCGCTAGCGGAGGTACCCTACAATGAGCAGTTCTTC
cdr3_aa: CASNPPLAEVPYNEQFF

clone_size: many
v_call: TRBV7-3
j_call: TRBJ2-2
d_call: .
cdr3_nt: TGTGCCAGCAGCTTAACTCAACAAAGCACCGGGGAGCTGTTTTTT
cdr3_aa: CASSLTQQSTGELFF

clone_size: many
v_call: TRBV12-3/TRBV12-4
j_call: TRBJ2-5
d_call: .
cdr3_nt: TGTGCCAGCAGCCCCACAGGGCGCGGGGAGACCCAGTACTTC
cdr3_aa: CASSPTGRGETQYF

clone_size: many
v_call: TRBV6-1
j_call: TRBJ2-7
d_call: .
cdr3_nt: TGTGCCAGCAGTGAATGGACAGCCTACGAGCAGTACTTC
cdr3_aa: CASSEWTAYEQYF

clone_size: many
v_call: TRBV5-1
j_call: TRBJ2-3
d_call: .
cdr3_nt: TGCGCCAGCAGCTTCGGCACTCCTAGGAGCACAGATACGCAGTATTTT
cdr3_aa: CASSFGTPRSTDTQYF

clone_size: many
v_call: TRBV11-2
j_call: TRBJ1-1
d_call: .
cdr3_nt: TGTGCCAGCAGCTTTGGGCTAGTGAACACTGAAGCTTTCTTT
cdr3_aa: CASSFGLVNTEAFF

clone_size: many
v_call: TRBV5-1
j_call: TRBJ1-2
d_call: .
cdr3_nt: TGCGCCAGCAGCTTGGAAGGCAGGTCTAATGGCTACACCTTC
cdr3_aa: CASSLEGRSNGYTF

clone_size: .
v_call: TRBV10-3
j_call: TRBJ1-2
d_call: TRBD1
cdr3_nt: TGTGCCATCAGTGAGGCCGGGACAGGGAACTATGGCTACACCTTC
cdr3_aa: CAISEAGTGNYGYTF

clone_size: many
v_call: TRBV30
j_call: TRBJ2-7
d_call: TRBD2
cdr3_nt: TGTGCCTGGAGAAAACCGGGAGGGGCCTACGAGCAGTACTTC
cdr3_aa: CAWRKPGGAYEQYF

clone_size: many
v_call: TRBV15
j_call: TRBJ2-1
d_call: .
cdr3_nt: TGTGCCACCAGCATCAGGAGGTCGGGGTACGAGCAGTTCTTC
cdr3_aa: CATSIRRSGYEQFF

clone_size: many
v_call: TRBV12-3/TRBV12-4
j_call: TRBJ1-1
d_call: .
cdr3_nt: TGTGCCAGCAGCCCGATGAACACTGAAGCTTTCTTT
cdr3_aa: CASSPMNTEAFF

clone_size: many
v_call: TRBV12-3/TRBV12-4
j_call: TRBJ2-3
d_call: TRBD1
cdr3_nt: TGTGCCAGCACCTCAAGGACAGGGTGGACAGATACGCAGTATTTT
cdr3_aa: CASTSRTGWTDTQYF

clone_size: few
v_call: TRBV2
j_call: TRBJ2-6
d_call: .
cdr3_nt: TGTGCCAGCAGTGATAGGAGGGCCTCTGGGGCCAACGTCCTGACTTTC
cdr3_aa: CASSDRRASGANVLTF

clone_size: .
v_call: TRBV29-1
j_call: TRBJ2-6
d_call: .
cdr3_nt: TGCAGCGCCGGAGCCTCTGGGGCCAACGTCCTGACTTTC
cdr3_aa: CSAGASGANVLTF

clone_size: many
v_call: TRBV6-2/TRBV6-3
j_call: TRBJ2-1
d_call: .
cdr3_nt: TGTGCCAGCAGTTACTCGTCAGGGCCGGGTTTTTCGCAGTTCTTC
cdr3_aa: CASSYSSGPGFSQFF

clone_size: many
v_call: TRBV11-2
j_call: TRBJ2-1
d_call: .
cdr3_nt: TGTGCCAGCAGCTTATTAGCAGAAACTTTCTACAATGAGCAGTTCTTC
cdr3_aa: CASSLLAETFYNEQFF

clone_size: many
v_call: TRBV20-1
j_call: TRBJ2-7
d_call: .
cdr3_nt: TGCAGTGCTACCCCTCTCTACGAGCAGTACTTC
cdr3_aa: CSATPLYEQYF

clone_size: few
v_call: TRBV5-1
j_call: TRBJ1-1
d_call: TRBD1
cdr3_nt: TGCGCCAGCAGCTTGGCGGGCCAGGGGGTAATGAACACTGAAGCTTTCTTT
cdr3_aa: CASSLAGQGVMNTEAFF

clone_size: .
v_call: TRBV5-1
j_call: TRBJ2-1
d_call: TRBD2
cdr3_nt: TGCGCCAGCAGCAAATTGGCCGGGACTAGCGGGAGGGCCGGTAGCGGTGAGCAGTTCTTC
cdr3_aa: CASSKLAGTSGRAGSGEQFF

clone_size: many
v_call: TRBV12-3/TRBV12-4
j_call: TRBJ2-2
d_call: TRBD2
cdr3_nt: TGTGCCAGCAGTTTCTCCGTAGCGGGAGGCACCGGGGAGCTGTTTTTT
cdr3_aa: CASSFSVAGGTGELFF